Listed here are 24 T cell receptor beta chains from one sample, sequenced in a study of T-cell memory formation after mild COVID-19. TCRdb ran MiXCR on the 5' RACE reads and lists one entry per CDR3 protein. The sample records about 140,000 distinct CDR3 sequences, 13% to 15% being singletons. Sample: PBMCs or a T cell subset sorted from them (not recorded which). The origin of the receptors is an adult woman who had mild COVID-19 (a few samples of this study predate the infection). Cell type and time point are not known.

V gene TRBV12-3 or TRBV12-4 combines with J gene TRBJ2-7; TRBD1 matches at 11 bases. The CDR3 contains 14 residues. The V gene end was trimmed by 5 bases and the J gene end by 5 bases; junction bases not matched to a gene: 5. CDR3 in amino acids: CASSARDRGDEQYF. For the CDR3, the DNA is TGTGCCAGCAGTGCTCGGGACAGGGGGGACGAGCAGTACTTC.

The V gene is TRBV5-4, the J gene TRBJ1-3; D is unresolved. CDR3 length equals 14 residues. Germline V gives CDR1 SGHNT, CDR2 YYREEE (reference sequence). The V gene lost 4 bases and the J gene lost 1 base, with 9 bases spanning the gap. CDR3 loop: CASSDIGSGNTIYF. The CDR3 nucleotides read TGTGCCAGCAGCGACATAGGGTCTGGAAACACCATATATTTT.

The chain links TRBV5-6 to TRBJ2-1; TRBD2 might be the D (6 bases). The CDR3 is made up of 15 amino acids. The V gene's germline CDR1 is SGHDT and CDR2 YYEEEE. V lost 7 bases and J lost 3, with 17 bases in between. The CDR3 nucleotides read TGTGCCAGCGAGCGGGCGGGGTCATTCTACAATGAGCAGTTCTTC. Translation gives CASERAGSFYNEQFF.

This clonotype was seen a handful of times. V and J are TRBV4-1 and TRBJ2-1; D not resolved. Trimming cost V 1 base and J 10 bases, with 11 bases left between them. Germline lookup yields CDR1 MGHRA and CDR2 YSYEKL. The CDR3 has 13 amino acids. The CDR3: CASSQGLAVEQFF. The CDR3, as DNA: TGCGCCAGCAGCCAAGGTCTTGCGGTCGAGCAGTTCTTC.

This clonotype has just a few counts. The rearrangement links TRBV19 to TRBJ1-1; 10 positions match TRBD1. Germline trimming cut 3 bases from V and 5 bases from J; bases unmatched to any gene: 3. CDR1 is LNHDA, CDR2 SQIVND, per germline (reference sequence). The CDR3 sequence is 14 residues long. DNA for the CDR3: TGTGCCAGTAGTATGGGACAGGGGCAGACTGAAGCTTTCTTT. Residues: CASSMGQGQTEAFF.

The chain links TRBV20-1 to TRBJ2-7; tentative D call: TRBD1 (5 bases). The CDR3 runs 13 residues. Germline CDR1 and CDR2: DFQATT and SNEGSKA (reference sequence). Trimming removed 3 bases from V and 3 bases from J, with 12 bases in between. The DNA for the CDR3 is TGCAGTGCTAGTGGCAGGGTACACTACGAGCAGTACTTC. This gives the protein CSASGRVHYEQYF.

The chain has TRBV6-1 and TRBJ2-1; TRBD1 matches 8 bases. V was pared by 3 bases and J by 10 bases, with 17 bases of the junction left unmatched. Germline lookup yields CDR1 MNHNS and CDR2 SASEGT. The CDR3 consists of 17 residues. Here the CDR3 DNA reads TGTGCCAGCAGTGAGGACCCCCACAGGGGGGCGTTCGGGGAGCAGTTCTTC. Translation: CASSEDPHRGAFGEQFF.

The chain recombines TRBV5-8 with TRBJ2-2; 9 nucleotides align to TRBD1. Germline loops: CDR1 SGHTS, CDR2 YDEGEE. This CDR3 contains 16 residues. V shed 2 bases and J 1 base; nucleotides not matched to a gene: 3. The CDR3: CASSFPGQGNTGELFF. The CDR3 bases are TGTGCCAGCAGCTTTCCGGGACAGGGGAACACCGGGGAGCTGTTTTTT.

This clonotype was recorded many times. This chain uses TRBV11-2 with TRBJ1-1, with 8 positions matching TRBD1. The CDR3 runs 15 residues. The V and J ends lost 1 base and 3 bases, in that order; junction bases with no gene match: 4. CDR1 and CDR2 from the germline V gene are SGHAT and FQNNGV. CDR3: CASSLGTGRYTEAFF. The CDR3 coding sequence is TGTGCCAGCAGCTTAGGGACAGGGCGATACACTGAAGCTTTCTTT.

This clonotype was observed a few times. This chain joins TRBV11-1 and TRBJ2-1; D is undetermined. V gave up 5 bases and J gave up 0 bases, with 20 bases separating them. The CDR3 has 18 amino acids. Germline V gene lookup returns CDR1 SGHAT and CDR2 FQDESV (reference sequence). The DNA for the CDR3 is TGTGCCAGCAGCCCTACCCTCGCTCCGACAAGCTCCTACAATGAGCAGTTCTTC. Translating gives CASSPTLAPTSSYNEQFF. The whole variable domain, remainder taken from reference TRBV11-1 and TRBJ2-1, is EAEVAQSPRYKITEKSQAVAFWCDPISGHATLYWYRQILGQGPELLVQFQDESVVDDSQLPKDRFSAERLKGVDSTLKIQPAELGDSAMYLCASSPTLAPTSSYNEQFFGPGTRLTVL.

The table lists this clonotype with a few counts. V is TRBV3-1 and J is TRBJ2-7, with 7 bases matching TRBD2. The J segment lost 0 bases and the V segment lost 5 bases, leaving 16 bases of the junction unmatched. CDR3 length equals 18 residues. CDR1 and CDR2 from the germline V gene are LGHDT and YNNKEL (reference sequence). The CDR3 loop is CASSSPGGRGVSSYEQYF. CDR3 nucleotides: TGTGCCAGCAGCAGTCCGGGGGGACGCGGGGTGAGCTCCTACGAGCAGTACTTC.

Ten or more counts support this clonotype. The V and J genes are TRBV11-3 and TRBJ2-1; unclear D gene. V lost 4 bases, J lost 0 bases, and 13 bases lay in between. The CDR3 totals 16 residues. Germline CDR1 is SGHNT and CDR2 is YENEEA. CDR3 in DNA: TGTGCCAGCAGCTCCACACACGCGAGCTCCTACAATGAGCAGTTCTTC. As protein: CASSSTHASSYNEQFF.

This rearrangement joins TRBV6-4 to TRBJ2-2; D possibly corresponds to TRBD1 (6 bases). The ends were cut back, 9 bases at V and 6 bases at J, with 17 bases in the middle. This CDR3 comprises 14 residues. The V gene's germline CDR1 is MRHNA and CDR2 SNTAGT. CDR3 loop: CASRTGMSSGELFF. CDR3 sequence (DNA): TGTGCCAGTCGAACAGGGATGAGTTCCGGGGAGCTGTTTTTT.

In its sample, this clonotype was seen a few times. The V gene is TRBV7-6, the J gene TRBJ2-1; 10 bases agree with TRBD2. With V trimmed by 5 bases and J by 2 bases, 12 bases remained unmatched. The CDR3 is 18 residues long. CDR1 and CDR2 from the germline V gene are SGHVS and FNYEAQ. This CDR3 is CASSPRLAGTSTYNEQFF. The CDR3 nucleotides are TGTGCCAGCAGCCCCCGACTAGCGGGCACCTCAACCTACAATGAGCAGTTCTTC.

This clonotype was observed a few times. The chain carries TRBV7-8 and TRBJ2-3; possible D gene TRBD2, 6 bases. In germline, CDR1 is SGHVS, CDR2 FQNEAQ. V was trimmed by 1 base and J by 1 base, leaving 12 bases between them. The CDR3 has 16 residues. This CDR3 reads CASSLVFGSGTDTQYF. The DNA for the CDR3 is TGTGCCAGCAGCTTAGTATTCGGGAGTGGCACAGATACGCAGTATTTT. Combining the CDR3 with reference TRBV7-8 and TRBJ2-3 gives the whole variable domain GAGVSQSPRYKVAKRGQDVALRCDPISGHVSLFWYQQALGQGPEFLTYFQNEAQLDKSGLPSDRFFAERPEGSVSTLKIQRTQQEDSAVYLCASSLVFGSGTDTQYFGPGTRLTVL.

The gene calls are TRBV7-6 and TRBJ1-2; maybe TRBD1 (5 bases). V shed 4 bases and J shed 11 bases, with 14 bases lying between them. CDR3 length: 12 residues. Per the germline V gene, CDR1 is SGHVS and CDR2 is FNYEAQ. CDR3 residues: CASSSGDDVYTF. The DNA for the CDR3 is TGTGCCAGCAGCTCGGGGGACGACGTTTACACCTTC.

This clonotype showed up many times. This chain links TRBV15 with TRBJ2-3; D unclear. CDR3 size: 15 residues. Germline V gives CDR1 LNHNV, CDR2 YYDKDF (reference sequence). V was shortened by 3 bases and J by 4 bases, with 14 bases between the two germline ends. In DNA, the CDR3 is TGTGCCACCAGCAGCCGAGGAGTGGTCCCAGATACGCAGTATTTT. Translated: CATSSRGVVPDTQYF.

This CDR3 is CSVEGPGNTEAFF. For the CDR3, the DNA is TGCAGCGTTGAAGGGCCGGGGAACACTGAAGCTTTCTTT. The rearrangement uses TRBV29-1 and TRBJ1-1, with D unclear. The CDR3 length is 13 residues. Trimming left V 1 base short and J 1 base short, with 7 bases between. Germline CDR1 is SQVTM and CDR2 is ANQGSEA.

There are a few counts of this clonotype. This chain joins TRBV20-1 and TRBJ1-1; 7 bases agree with TRBD1. J was trimmed by 4 bases and V by 1 base; bases with no gene match: 9. Germline V gives CDR1 DFQATT, CDR2 SNEGSKA (reference sequence). This CDR3 region has 15 residues. The CDR3 nucleotides read TGCAGTGCTAGAGTCCCCGAAGGGGGCCCCACTGAAGCTTTCTTT. Its protein is CSARVPEGGPTEAFF.

This clonotype was detected only a few times. The J gene is TRBJ1-1, the V gene TRBV4-1, with D tentatively TRBD1 (5 bases). The CDR3 length is 17 residues. Trimming cost V 4 bases and J 6 bases, with 24 bases left between them. Germline CDR1 and CDR2: MGHRA and YSYEKL. The CDR3 DNA follows: TGCGCCAGCAGCCTCCGGCCGCCAGGGACCGGGAAGCCTGAAGCTTTCTTT. Its protein product is CASSLRPPGTGKPEAFF.

This clonotype was seen a few times. The chain is built from TRBV24-1 and TRBJ2-6; D is unclear. V was trimmed by 3 bases and J by 0 bases, leaving 5 bases between them. Germline CDR1 KGHDR, CDR2 SFDVKD. The CDR3 has 15 residues. For the CDR3, the DNA is TGTGCCACCAGTGATCTGTACTCTGGGGCCAACGTCCTGACTTTC. Encoded protein: CATSDLYSGANVLTF.

The chain uses TRBV5-1 and TRBJ1-1; 7 nucleotides match TRBD1. There are 13 residues in the CDR3. V shed 4 bases and J 8 bases; nucleotides not matched to a gene: 8. Germline V gives CDR1 SGHRS, CDR2 YFSETQ. Here the CDR3 reads CASSRGQIEEAFF. CDR3 bases: TGCGCCAGCAGCCGGGGACAGATTGAGGAAGCTTTCTTT. The variable domain in full, with the rest retrieved from reference TRBV5-1 and TRBJ1-1, is KAGVTQTPRYLIKTRGQQVTLSCSPISGHRSVSWYQQTPGQGLQFLFEYFSETQRNKGNFPGRFSGRQFSNSRSEMNVSTLELGDSALYLCASSRGQIEEAFFGQGTRLTVV.

This clonotype was seen a handful of times. The rearrangement uses TRBV12-3 or TRBV12-4 and TRBJ2-2; 7 positions match TRBD2. V lost 7 bases, J lost 4 bases, and 6 bases stayed unmatched. CDR3 length equals 14 residues. This CDR3 reads CASTWGGSTGELFF. CDR3 in DNA: TGTGCCAGCACCTGGGGAGGGAGCACCGGGGAGCTGTTTTTT.

There are many counts of this clonotype. The V call is TRBV12-3 or TRBV12-4, the J call TRBJ2-5; 7 bases map to TRBD1. The CDR3 extends over 13 amino acids. Trimming at V came to 5 bases and at J to 4 bases, leaving 4 bases not matched to a gene. CDR3 sequence reads: CASSEPGGETQYF. The CDR3 DNA sequence: TGTGCCAGCAGTGAACCAGGGGGAGAGACCCAGTACTTC.